The 30 T cell receptor beta chains below all came from one sample that was sequenced in a study of blood T cell repertoires in COVID-19 (dated by TCRdb to between 2020 and 2021). The library was built by means of the immunoSEQ multiplex PCR assay. Sourced from immuneACCESS, this table was stored by TCRdb with only in-frame sequences that have V and J called. A share of the clones is absent; for the studies checked, an unresolved V gene accounts for under half, and the remainder has no known explanation. The sample table lists some 160,000 clones, 80% to 90% of them with a count of one. Of the sample, roughly 18% is held by the ten largest clones. The sequencing input was peripheral blood. The receptors were sampled from a woman in her seventies who had recovered from COVID-19.

The J gene is TRBJ1-1, the V gene TRBV5-1; D remains ambiguous. V gave up 6 bases and J gave up 1 base, with 25 bases separating them. This CDR3 has 18 residues. Germline V lookup: CDR1 SGHRS, CDR2 YFSETQ. DNA for the CDR3: TGCGCCAGCATGCCCTCTCCCCGCCTTATCACAAGGAACACTGAAGCTTTCTTT. It specifies CASMPSPRLITRNTEAFF.

The chain recombines TRBV4-2 with TRBJ1-5, with TRBD1 as a possible D gene (5 bases). V was cut by 1 base and J by 1 base, with 11 bases left in between. The germline gives CDR1 LGHNA, CDR2 YNFKEQ. The CDR3 runs to 16 residues. Written as DNA, the CDR3 is TGTGCCAGCAGCCAAGGGGTGGGGGGGAGCAATCAGCCCCAGCATTTT. This codes for CASSQGVGGSNQPQHF.

The chain links TRBV15 to TRBJ2-2; D may be TRBD2 (6 bases). Germline V gene lookup returns CDR1 LNHNV and CDR2 YYDKDF (reference sequence). V gave up 3 bases and J gave up 2 bases, with 7 bases separating them. This CDR3 spans 14 amino acids. CDR3 amino acids: CATSSGGNTGELFF. In DNA, the CDR3 is TGTGCCACCAGCAGCGGGGGAAACACCGGGGAGCTGTTTTTT. The whole variable domain, remainder taken from reference TRBV15 and TRBJ2-2, is DAMVIQNPRYQVTQFGKPVTLSCSQTLNHNVMYWYQQKSSQAPKLLFHYYDKDFNNEADTPDNFQSRRPNTSFCFLDIRSPGLGDTAMYLCATSSGGNTGELFFGEGSRLTVL.

The chain is built from TRBV6-2 or TRBV6-3 and TRBJ2-3; 7 bases are a match to TRBD2. Germline V CDR1 and CDR2: MNHEY, SVGEGT. V lost 0 bases to trimming and J lost 1 base; unmatched junction nucleotides: 4. This CDR3 has 16 amino acids. The DNA of the CDR3 is TGTGCCAGCAGTTACTCGGTGGGAGGGGGCACAGATACGCAGTATTTT. It is translated as CASSYSVGGGTDTQYF.

This clone was counted a few times. The rearrangement uses TRBV3-1 (or the pseudogene TRBV3-2) and TRBJ2-1; 15 positions match TRBD2. Per germline, CDR1 LGHDT and CDR2 YNNKEL (reference sequence). V lost 3 bases to trimming and J lost 0 bases; unmatched junction nucleotides: 12. The CDR3 spans 21 residues. For the CDR3, the DNA is TGTGCCAGCAGCCAGGGGCCGGGACTAGCGGGGGGCCAGAGCTCCTACAATGAGCAGTTCTTC. It encodes CASSQGPGLAGGQSSYNEQFF.

The rearrangement links TRBV10-3 to TRBJ2-7; tentatively, D is TRBD1 (5 bases). V was cut by 7 bases and J by 7 bases, with 17 bases left in between. This CDR3 comprises 13 residues. The germline gives CDR1 ENHRY, CDR2 SYGVKD. The CDR3 coding sequence is TGTGCCATCAATGGGGCACCTTACAGGGAGCAGTACTTC. Translation: CAINGAPYREQYF.

V is TRBV2 and J is TRBJ1-2; a possible D gene is TRBD1 (5 bases). Germline V gene data show CDR1 as SNHLY and CDR2 as FYNNEI. Trimming removed 4 bases at V and 0 bases at J, with 12 bases between. The length of the CDR3 is 15 residues. CDR3 loop: CASSGGGGSNYGYTF. The CDR3, as DNA: TGTGCCAGCAGTGGTGGGGGGGGATCTAACTATGGCTACACCTTC.

This chain uses TRBV6-5 with TRBJ2-1; 12 bases align to TRBD2. Trimming took 8 bases from V and 4 from J; bases not matched to a gene: 6. There are 15 residues in the CDR3. Germline V gene data show CDR1 as MNHEY and CDR2 as SVGAGI. The CDR3 sequence is CASGPLAGGYNEQFF. As DNA, the CDR3 is TGTGCCAGCGGTCCCCTAGCGGGAGGGTACAATGAGCAGTTCTTC.

This clone was picked up one time. This chain links TRBV2 with TRBJ2-3; 13 bases line up with TRBD2. With V trimmed by 8 bases and J by 5 bases, 4 bases remained unmatched. CDR1 and CDR2 from the germline V gene are SNHLY and FYNNEI. The CDR3 length is 14 residues. For the CDR3, the DNA is TGTGCCAGCTGGCGACTAGCGGGGGGAGATACGCAGTATTTT. It yields the protein CASWRLAGGDTQYF.

The chain couples TRBV28 to TRBJ1-4; TRBD1 aligns across 9 bases. J lost 2 bases, V lost 6 bases, and 7 bases had no gene match. The CDR3 contains 16 residues. Germline CDR1 and CDR2: MDHEN and SYDVKM. The CDR3 DNA is TGTGCCAGCAGCGGGGGGACAGGGTCGACTAATGAAAAACTGTTTTTT. Its protein product is CASSGGTGSTNEKLFF.

V gene TRBV29-1 combines with J gene TRBJ2-1; D not resolved. Trimming pared 7 bases from V and 6 bases from J, leaving 10 bases between. The CDR3 is 11 amino acids. CDR1 is SQVTM and CDR2 is ANQGSEA in the germline V gene. Here the CDR3 DNA reads TGCAGCGGCTGGGCAGTCAATGAGCAGTTCTTC. It yields the protein CSGWAVNEQFF.

The chain joins TRBV5-1 to TRBJ1-2; D call uncertain. There are 13 residues in the CDR3. V was pared by 0 bases and J by 8 bases, with 11 bases between. CDR1 is SGHRS and CDR2 is YFSETQ in the germline V gene. CDR3 in DNA: TGCGCCAGCAGCTTGGTCCCGGTGAAGGGCTACACCTTC. As protein: CASSLVPVKGYTF.

The chain couples TRBV21-1 to TRBJ2-7; the table's D call, TRBD1, has no DNA check behind it. TRBV21-1 is marked as a pseudogene. CDR3 length: 14 amino acids. The CDR3 region has the DNA TGTGCCAGCAGCAAAGCGCTTCCCAGGGTGGAGCAGTACTTC. Translated, it gives CASSKALPRVEQYF.

V is TRBV18 and J is TRBJ1-1, with 9 bases aligning to TRBD1. With 2 bases clipped from V and 4 bases from J, the junction kept 2 bases outside the gene matches. The CDR3 is made up of 14 amino acids. Germline CDR1 and CDR2: KGHSH and LQKENI. The CDR3 protein is CASSPVTGGTEAFF. The DNA of the CDR3 is TGTGCCAGCTCACCAGTGACAGGGGGCACTGAAGCTTTCTTT.

This rearrangement joins TRBV19 to TRBJ1-2, with no clear D. Trimming removed 5 bases at V and 4 bases at J, with 14 bases between. Germline CDR1 and CDR2: LNHDA and SQIVND (reference sequence). The CDR3 runs 14 residues. The CDR3 nucleotides are TGTGCCAGTAGTGTGGGCAGTATCTCCTATGGCTACACCTTC. It translates to CASSVGSISYGYTF.

J is TRBJ2-7 and V is TRBV5-1, with 9 positions matching TRBD2. The CDR3 contains 14 residues. The junction had 5 bases not matched to a gene; V was cut back by 2 bases and J by 5 bases. Germline lookup yields CDR1 SGHRS and CDR2 YFSETQ. CDR3 DNA: TGCGCCAGCAGCTTTAGCGGGAGCGTCCACGAGCAGTACTTC. This sequence encodes CASSFSGSVHEQYF. The full variable domain, completed using reference TRBV5-1 and TRBJ2-7, is KAGVTQTPRYLIKTRGQQVTLSCSPISGHRSVSWYQQTPGQGLQFLFEYFSETQRNKGNFPGRFSGRQFSNSRSEMNVSTLELGDSALYLCASSFSGSVHEQYFGPGTRLTVT.

The chain combines TRBV6-1 with TRBJ1-2; unclear D gene. This CDR3 is 14 amino acids long. Germline V gene lookup returns CDR1 MNHNS and CDR2 SASEGT. The V end was cut by 4 bases, the J end by 4 bases, with 13 bases between. This CDR3 reads CASSGGRSGYGYTF. CDR3 nucleotides: TGTGCCAGCAGTGGAGGGAGGTCGGGCTATGGCTACACCTTC.

The rearrangement joins TRBV5-1 to TRBJ1-2, with 7 nucleotides matching TRBD1. The CDR3 is made up of 16 amino acids. J lost 8 bases, V lost 0 bases, and 13 bases had no gene match. The germline V gene has CDR1 SGHRS and CDR2 YFSETQ. CDR3 sequence reads: CASSLGPARGDPGYTF. CDR3 nucleotides: TGCGCCAGCAGCTTGGGGCCCGCCAGGGGGGACCCCGGCTACACCTTC.

The CDR3 reads CASSSRGTETYEQYF. The CDR3 DNA sequence: TGTGCCAGCAGCTCAAGAGGGACAGAAACCTACGAGCAGTACTTC. The J gene is TRBJ2-7, the V gene TRBV5-6; 7 bases align to TRBD1. V trimming: 3 bases; J trimming: 2 bases; junction bases outside the gene matches: 8. The CDR3 spans 15 residues. CDR1 SGHDT and CDR2 YYEEEE come from the germline V gene.

This clone was seen only once. The V gene is TRBV4-1, the J gene TRBJ2-5, with D possibly TRBD2 on 6 matching bases. V was clipped by 4 bases and J by 0 bases, with 12 bases between them. The CDR3 runs to 15 residues. The germline V gene encodes CDR1 MGHRA and CDR2 YSYEKL. As DNA, the CDR3 is TGCGCCAGCAGCCTCACCGGGACTTACCAAGAGACCCAGTACTTC. Translating it yields CASSLTGTYQETQYF.

This clone has just a few counts. Other DNA sequences in the sample encode the same CDR3. The chain combines TRBV11-2 with TRBJ2-1; the match to TRBD2 covers 7 bases. This CDR3 has 12 amino acids. J was trimmed by 3 bases and V by 7 bases; bases with no gene match: 0. Germline values: CDR1 SGHAT, CDR2 FQNNGV. For the CDR3, the DNA is TGTGCCAGCACGGGGGGCTACAATGAGCAGTTCTTC. Its translation: CASTGGYNEQFF.

The rearrangement uses TRBV6-5 and TRBJ1-1; D not resolved. This CDR3 is built from 13 residues. V lost 7 bases and J lost 1, with 10 bases in between. Per the germline V gene, CDR1 is MNHEY and CDR2 is SVGAGI. The CDR3 nucleotides are TGTGCCAGCACCCCCCCTTGGAACACTGAAGCTTTCTTT. Translating it yields CASTPPWNTEAFF.

The gene calls are TRBV10-3 and TRBJ2-3; the D gene is possibly TRBD2 (6 bases). V lost 4 bases to trimming and J lost 6 bases, with 14 bases between them. This CDR3 region has 14 residues. Germline CDR1 is ENHRY and CDR2 is SYGVKD. Here the CDR3 DNA reads TGTGCCATCAGTGGGGCTAGCGATCCCGATACGCAGTATTTT. Residues: CAISGASDPDTQYF.

Comment on this clone: Germline and junction disagree at one end, which may indicate a read error. The genes are TRBV7-9 and TRBJ2-7; D may be TRBD2 (6 bases). The germline V gene encodes CDR1 SEHNR and CDR2 FQNEAQ (reference sequence). The CDR3 consists of 13 residues. The CDR3 loop reads CASSLRGTGLPRF. DNA for the CDR3: TGTGCCAGCAGCTTACGGGGCACGGGACTCCCTCGATTC. Drawing the rest from reference TRBV7-9 and TRBJ2-7, the complete variable domain is DTGVSQNPRHKITKRGQNVTFRCDPISEHNRLYWYRQTLGQGPEFLTYFQNEAQLEKSRLLSDRFSAERPKGSFSTLEIQRTEQGDSAMYLCASSLRGTGLPRFGPGTRLTVT.

This clone is a singleton in its sample. The chain recombines TRBV6-2 or TRBV6-3 with TRBJ2-7; 11 bases agree with TRBD2. Germline trimming cut 0 bases from V and 4 bases from J; bases unmatched to any gene: 11. The CDR3 loop spans 18 amino acids. CDR1 and CDR2 (germline): MNHEY, SVGEGT. The DNA for the CDR3 is TGTGCCAGCAGTTACTCGGCGGCCGGGACTAGCGGAAAGTACGAGCAGTACTTC. It is translated as CASSYSAAGTSGKYEQYF.

The chain employs TRBV6-1 and TRBJ1-1, with D possibly being TRBD1 (5 bases). The CDR3 is 16 amino acids. Germline lookup yields CDR1 MNHNS and CDR2 SASEGT. Trimming took off 3 bases at V and 1 base at J, with 15 bases between the two ends. The CDR3 DNA is TGTGCCAGCAGTGAGTTTGGTGGAGGGACGAACACTGAAGCTTTCTTT. This sequence encodes CASSEFGGGTNTEAFF.

The genes are TRBV9 and TRBJ1-6; 7 nucleotides align to TRBD1. CDR3 size: 15 residues. The ends lost 5 bases at V and 5 bases at J; junction bases unmatched: 7. Looked up from germline, CDR1 is SGDLS and CDR2 is YYNGEE. The CDR3 DNA follows: TGTGCCAGCAGAGGCCCCGGGACAGATAATTCACCCCTCCACTTT. Translating gives CASRGPGTDNSPLHF.

The chain carries TRBV2 and TRBJ1-1; D might be TRBD1 (5 bases). Germline values: CDR1 SNHLY, CDR2 FYNNEI. Between the trimmed V and J ends, which lost 11 bases and 0 bases, there was a span of 13 bases. This CDR3 has 13 residues. The CDR3, as DNA: TGTGCCGGATCCAGGGCCCTGAACACTGAAGCTTTCTTT. Translated: CAGSRALNTEAFF.

The chain carries TRBV5-8 and TRBJ1-5; 10 positions match TRBD1. CDR3 length equals 17 residues. V lost 4 bases, J lost 3 bases, and 10 bases stayed unmatched. Per the germline V gene, CDR1 is SGHTS and CDR2 is YDEGEE. CDR3 amino acids: CASSGRTGGWVNQPQHF. The CDR3 DNA follows: TGTGCCAGCAGCGGACGGACAGGGGGTTGGGTCAATCAGCCCCAGCATTTT.

The V call is TRBV7-2, the J call TRBJ1-6; D is possibly TRBD1 (5 bases). The CDR3 contains 15 residues. V lost 5 bases and J lost 5, with 13 bases in between. From germline, CDR1 is SGHTA and CDR2 FQGNSA. The CDR3, as DNA: TGTGCCAGCAGCCCGGGGGGGTCGGATAATTCACCCCTCCACTTT. It codes for CASSPGGSDNSPLHF.